These 3 T cell receptor beta chains share one sample of origin, sequenced in a study of blood T cells in healthy people across ages. The second PCR ran about 6 to 12 cycles with a sample-barcoded 5' primer and J-beta primers. TCRdb processed the 5' RACE reads anew with MiXCR; each CDR3 protein has one entry. The data contain some 1.4 million distinct CDR3 sequences, approximately 40% of them singletons. The sample taken for sequencing was blood. The receptor set was obtained from a woman younger than 30 in good health.

This clonotype was detected only a few times. The gene calls are TRBV6-2 or TRBV6-3 and TRBJ2-5; 7 nucleotides align to TRBD2. The ends lost 0 bases at V and 4 bases at J; junction bases unmatched: 5. From germline, CDR1 is MNHEY and CDR2 SVGEGT. The CDR3 extends over 15 amino acids. The CDR3 DNA is TGTGCCAGCAGTTACTCAAGACTAGCAGTAGAGACCCAGTACTTC. This translates into CASSYSRLAVETQYF.

This clonotype turned up a few times. This chain links TRBV9 with TRBJ2-7, with a tentative D call TRBD1 (5 bases). Looked up from germline, CDR1 is SGDLS and CDR2 is YYNGEE. The V and J ends lost 0 bases and 1 base respectively, with 11 bases between them. The CDR3 length is 15 residues. The CDR3 loop is CASSVEAGPSYEQYF. The CDR3 bases are TGTGCCAGCAGCGTAGAGGCAGGGCCATCCTACGAGCAGTACTTC. The full variable domain, in which reference TRBV9 and TRBJ2-7 provide the parts outside the CDR3, is DSGVTQTPKHLITATGQRVTLRCSPRSGDLSVYWYQQSLDQGLQFLIQYYNGEERAKGNILERFSAQQFPDLHSELNLSSLELGDSALYFCASSVEAGPSYEQYFGPGTRLTVT.

The gene calls are TRBV7-2 and TRBJ2-5; TRBD2 matches at 9 bases. Trimming took 1 base from V and 7 from J; bases not matched to a gene: 22. This CDR3 is 20 amino acids long. In germline, CDR1 is SGHTA, CDR2 FQGNSA. The CDR3 DNA reads as TGTGCCAGCAGCTTAGAGCCAGCGGGAGGCCTCGCGAGTCCAAAGGGGACCCAGTACTTC. It codes for CASSLEPAGGLASPKGTQYF.